One and the same sample provided the 26 T cell receptor beta chains below, sequenced in a study of cytomegalovirus exposure and HLA in healthy donors. 60 Vbeta and 13 Jbeta primers were used in PCR. Produced via immunoSEQ multiplex PCR; TCRdb's table is partial and in-frame only. The data contain 130,000 to 150,000 clones, over 70% of them seen just once; the ten biggest clones take up around 6.7%. The sequenced sample was PBMCs. These receptors all stem from a woman aged 40 to 50 in good health and CMV-seropositive.

The genes are TRBV30 and TRBJ2-3; a possible D gene is TRBD2 (7 bases). Trimming left V 4 bases short and J 1 base short, with 12 bases between. The germline gives CDR1 GTSNPN, CDR2 SVGIG (reference sequence). The length of the CDR3 is 14 residues. This CDR3 reads CAWIRGGRTDTQYF. Written as DNA, the CDR3 is TGTGCCTGGATAAGGGGGGGGCGCACAGATACGCAGTATTTT.

As for this clone: Distinct nucleotide sequences in the sample also encode this CDR3. The chain joins TRBV30 to TRBJ2-5; D is perhaps TRBD1 (6 bases). The CDR3 is 12 amino acids. V lost 5 bases, J lost 5 bases, and 12 bases lay in between. From germline, CDR1 is GTSNPN and CDR2 SVGIG (reference sequence). CDR3 sequence: CAWGGLGETQYF. CDR3 in DNA: TGTGCCTGGGGGGGCTTGGGGGAGACCCAGTACTTC.

The V gene is TRBV5-1, the J gene TRBJ2-7; 13 nucleotides line up with TRBD2. V trimming: 4 bases; J trimming: 7 bases; junction bases outside the gene matches: 8. The CDR3 loop spans 15 amino acids. Germline V gene sequence: CDR1 SGHRS, CDR2 YFSETQ. CDR3 sequence reads: CASSKIPGLAGEQYF. CDR3 DNA sequence: TGCGCCAGCAGCAAAATCCCGGGACTAGCGGGGGAGCAGTACTTC.

This chain uses TRBV5-4 with TRBJ1-1; a weak D match, TRBD1 (5 bases). From germline, CDR1 is SGHNT and CDR2 YYREEE (reference sequence). Trimming took off 3 bases at V and 4 bases at J, with 10 bases between the two ends. The CDR3 spans 13 residues. The DNA for the CDR3 is TGTGCCAGCAGCTCTGTGGGGGGCACTGAAGCTTTCTTT. This sequence encodes CASSSVGGTEAFF.

This clone is a singleton in its sample. In nucleotides, the CDR3 is TGTGCCACCCGACAGGCCCACGAGCAGTACTTC. Amino acids: CATRQAHEQYF. The chain uses TRBV9 and TRBJ2-7; D is perhaps TRBD1 (6 bases). The length of the CDR3 is 11 residues. Trimming removed 9 bases at V and 5 bases at J, with 12 bases between. Germline CDR1 SGDLS, CDR2 YYNGEE.

This rearrangement joins TRBV10-2 to TRBJ1-1, with D unresolved. Germline lookup yields CDR1 WSHSY and CDR2 SAAADI. The CDR3 has 16 amino acids. With 0 bases removed from V and 1 base from J, the gap between germline ends came to 12 bases. The CDR3 is CASSESSGWGNTEAFF. CDR3 nucleotide sequence: TGCGCCAGCAGTGAGTCGTCGGGGTGGGGGAACACTGAAGCTTTCTTT.

This clone appeared once. The chain combines TRBV10-3 with TRBJ1-5; TRBD1 is a possible D gene (5 bases). V was cut by 3 bases and J by 6 bases, with 15 bases left in between. CDR1 ENHRY and CDR2 SYGVKD come from the germline V gene. This CDR3 comprises 15 residues. The chain's CDR3 is CAISDAAGMGQPQHF. The CDR3 DNA follows: TGTGCCATCAGTGATGCGGCAGGGATGGGTCAGCCCCAGCATTTT.

The chain recombines TRBV6-1 with TRBJ1-4; 10 bases agree with TRBD1. The length of the CDR3 is 14 residues. The J segment lost 3 bases and the V segment lost 6 bases, leaving 1 base of the junction unmatched. Germline CDR1 is MNHNS and CDR2 is SASEGT. The CDR3: CASRGQGANEKLFF. CDR3 DNA sequence: TGTGCCAGCAGAGGACAGGGGGCTAATGAAAAACTGTTTTTT.

A few counts support this clone. This sequence joins TRBV6-1 and TRBJ1-6, with 7 nucleotides matching TRBD1. This CDR3 has 15 residues. V shed 5 bases, J shed 6 bases, and the junction held 7 bases outside the gene matches. Germline-derived CDR1 and CDR2 are MNHNS and SASEGT. In DNA, the CDR3 is TGTGCCAGCAGTTCTCAGACAGGGCCTAATTCACCCCTCCACTTT. Its translation is CASSSQTGPNSPLHF.

This clone appeared a few times. The chain couples TRBV6-1 to TRBJ2-5, with a possible D match to TRBD2 (6 bases). CDR3 size: 12 residues. Germline V gene data show CDR1 as MNHNS and CDR2 as SASEGT. Trimming stripped 4 bases from V and 7 bases from J, with 10 bases between. This CDR3 reads CASSGGEVTQYF. In DNA form, the CDR3 reads TGTGCCAGCAGTGGGGGGGAGGTGACCCAGTACTTC.

V and J are TRBV2 and TRBJ1-2, with a possible D match to TRBD1 (6 bases). Germline-derived CDR1 and CDR2 are SNHLY and FYNNEI. V lost 2 bases, J lost 8 bases, and 12 bases lay in between. This CDR3 spans 13 amino acids. CDR3 region: CASSEFSGGGYTF. CDR3 sequence (DNA): TGTGCCAGCAGTGAATTCTCTGGGGGCGGCTACACCTTC.

The rearrangement links TRBV7-2 to TRBJ2-7; D is unclear. V was trimmed by 1 base and J by 2 bases, leaving 9 bases between them. CDR1 and CDR2 from the germline V gene are SGHTA and FQGNSA. This CDR3 has 14 residues. The CDR3 sequence: CASSLGASTYEQYF. Written as DNA, the CDR3 is TGTGCCAGCAGCTTAGGCGCCTCGACCTACGAGCAGTACTTC.

This clone has more than one count but fewer than ten. In nucleotides, the CDR3 is TGTGCCAGAAGCTTGGCCACGAGGGAGCAGTACTTC. It codes for CARSLATREQYF. V is TRBV5-3 and J is TRBJ2-7, with D unresolved. TRBV5-3 is an open reading frame whose function is uncertain. V shed 0 bases and J shed 7 bases, with 8 bases lying between them. The CDR3 has 12 residues.

This sequence joins TRBV2 and TRBJ1-1, with 9 bases identical to TRBD1. Germline V lookup: CDR1 SNHLY, CDR2 FYNNEI. Unmatched junction bases numbered 14, after V lost 6 bases and J lost 3 bases. CDR3 length: 17 amino acids. CDR3 loop: CASRKDRGVGFDTEAFF. The DNA for the CDR3 is TGTGCCAGCAGGAAGGACAGGGGAGTAGGTTTTGACACTGAAGCTTTCTTT.

In DNA form, the CDR3 reads TGTGCCAGCAGCTTAGGGGTCGGGACTAGCGGGGAGATCACAGATACGCAGTATTTT. This sequence encodes CASSLGVGTSGEITDTQYF. The V call is TRBV7-6, the J call TRBJ2-3; 13 positions match TRBD2. Germline V gene data show CDR1 as SGHVS and CDR2 as FNYEAQ. The CDR3 length is 19 residues. After removal of 1 base from V and 2 bases from J, the junction contained 9 bases not matched to a gene.

The chain combines TRBV6-5 with TRBJ2-7; D call uncertain. CDR3 length: 14 residues. The V gene's germline CDR1 is MNHEY and CDR2 SVGAGI. The V end was cut by 4 bases, the J end by 5 bases, with 15 bases between. CDR3 residues: CASSSDGANNEQYF. For the CDR3, the DNA is TGTGCCAGCAGTTCCGACGGAGCAAATAACGAGCAGTACTTC.

The chain links TRBV6-1 to TRBJ1-2; possibly TRBD1 for D (5 bases). V was shortened by 2 bases and J by 3 bases, with 31 bases between the two germline ends. Germline values: CDR1 MNHNS, CDR2 SASEGT. The length of the CDR3 is 21 residues. The CDR3 region has the DNA TGTGCCAGCAGTGAAAGGGGCAGCCAATATCCCAATCTCCGATTGGACTATGGCTACACCTTC. Its translation is CASSERGSQYPNLRLDYGYTF.

The chain employs TRBV9 and TRBJ1-1, with 8 nucleotides matching TRBD1. In germline, CDR1 is SGDLS, CDR2 YYNGEE. The J segment lost 0 bases and the V segment lost 7 bases, leaving 8 bases of the junction unmatched. The CDR3 loop spans 15 amino acids. In DNA form, the CDR3 reads TGTGCCAGCTCCGGGGGACAGGACATGAACACTGAAGCTTTCTTT. Protein: CASSGGQDMNTEAFF.

The genes are TRBV7-6 and TRBJ2-2; possibly TRBD1 for D (6 bases). CDR3 size: 14 residues. Germline CDR1 SGHVS, CDR2 FNYEAQ. The V end was cut by 5 bases, the J end by 3 bases, with 10 bases between. The CDR3 nucleotides are TGTGCCAGCAGCCCACCAGGGGACACCGGGGAGCTGTTTTTT. Translation: CASSPPGDTGELFF.

This clone was seen a handful of times. The chain joins TRBV5-4 to TRBJ2-3, with D maybe TRBD1 (6 bases). Germline V gene lookup returns CDR1 SGHNT and CDR2 YYREEE (reference sequence). The CDR3 has 15 residues. Trimming took off 4 bases at V and 1 base at J, with 13 bases between the two ends. CDR3 sequence (DNA): TGTGCCAGCAGCCCCCGGGACACAGGCACAGATACGCAGTATTTT. Translation gives CASSPRDTGTDTQYF.

The chain is built from TRBV28 and TRBJ2-3; 7 positions match TRBD2. With V trimmed by 8 bases and J by 4 bases, 9 bases remained unmatched. The germline CDR1 and CDR2 sequences are MDHEN and SYDVKM. The CDR3 consists of 14 residues. CDR3 nucleotide sequence: TGTGCCAGCGGAAGGACTAGGGGTCCAGATACGCAGTATTTT. Its translation: CASGRTRGPDTQYF.

The chain combines TRBV6-5 with TRBJ1-4; D is undetermined. The CDR3 spans 13 residues. V lost 2 bases, J lost 11 bases, and 12 bases lay in between. Germline values: CDR1 MNHEY, CDR2 SVGAGI. The DNA for the CDR3 is TGTGCCAGCAGTTACGAGGAGGGAGTGAAACTGTTTTTT. Protein: CASSYEEGVKLFF.

The chain has TRBV6-7 and TRBJ1-5; D is ambiguous. TRBV6-7 is identified as an open reading frame with a role that is uncertain. The CDR3 length is 10 residues. The V gene lost 8 bases and the J gene lost 6 bases, with 5 bases spanning the gap. CDR3 sequence reads: CASSVQPQHF. DNA for the CDR3: TGTGCCAGCTCGGTTCAGCCCCAGCATTTT.

V and J are TRBV10-1 and TRBJ2-3; D gene unclear. CDR1 is WNHNN, CDR2 SYGVQD, per germline (reference sequence). This CDR3 comprises 13 residues. Deletions cut 0 bases from V and 4 bases from J, with 5 bases between. The CDR3 region has the DNA TGCGCCAGCAGTGAGTCGAGCCCAGATACGCAGTATTTT. The encoded protein is CASSESSPDTQYF.

V and J are TRBV5-1 and TRBJ1-5; D unclear. Trimming removed 0 bases at V and 5 bases at J, with 12 bases between. Germline CDR1 is SGHRS and CDR2 is YFSETQ. This CDR3 has 15 residues. The CDR3 here is CASSLEGDGYQPQHF. The DNA of the CDR3 is TGCGCCAGCAGCTTGGAGGGAGATGGGTATCAGCCCCAGCATTTT.

The rearrangement joins TRBV10-3 to TRBJ2-2; D ambiguous. This CDR3 has 15 amino acids. CDR1 ENHRY and CDR2 SYGVKD come from the germline V gene. With 0 bases removed from V and 3 bases from J, the gap between germline ends came to 8 bases. This CDR3 is CAISESRVDTGELFF. CDR3 bases: TGTGCCATCAGTGAGTCCCGGGTCGACACCGGGGAGCTGTTTTTT.